This is a list of T cell receptor beta chains from one sample in a study of blood T cell repertoires in COVID-19. Sequencing was performed with immunoSEQ multiplex PCR; in TCRdb, only in-frame clones are kept and a portion is missing. Of about 54,000 clones listed, 75% to 90% were seen once; the top ten hold about 3.2%. Source material: peripheral blood. The receptor source for this set is a human donor in a cohort sampled during active COVID-19. CDR3s include the opening cysteine and the closing phenylalanine or tryptophan. D genes are given only for firm matches. A row's size may be missing; if present it is once, few, many or a size class.

TRBV7-9	TRBJ2-3	-	15	-	TGTGCCAGCAGCTTACGGGGATTAGGCACAGATACGCAGTATTTT	CASSLRGLGTDTQYF
TRBV7-9	TRBJ1-2	-	15	-	TGTGCCAGCAGTCCCCTCATGGCAGGGGTGATAGGCTACACCTTC	CASSPLMAGVIGYTF
TRBV7-6	TRBJ1-3	-	15	-	TGTGCCAGCAGCTCAACAGGGAACTCTGGAAACACCATATATTTT	CASSSTGNSGNTIYF
TRBV6-5	TRBJ1-5	TRBD1	13	-	TGTGCCAGCGTGGGACAGTTCAATCAGCCCCAGCATTTT	CASVGQFNQPQHF
TRBV5-1	TRBJ2-2	TRBD1	14	-	TGCGCCAGCGGGACAGGCCCGAACACCGGGGAGCTGTTTTTT	CASGTGPNTGELFF
TRBV19	TRBJ1-2	-	15	-	TGTGCCAGTAGTAGAGACAGTACCCATAACTATGGCTACACCTTC	CASSRDSTHNYGYTF
TRBV27	TRBJ1-1	TRBD1	18	-	TGTGCCAGCAGTCAACGAGCCGGGACAGGGGGCTCGGGCACTGAAGCTTTCTTT	CASSQRAGTGGSGTEAFF
TRBV7-2	TRBJ1-5	TRBD1	15	few	TGTGCCAGCAGCCCGGACAGGGCCTCTTATCAGCCCCAGCATTTT	CASSPDRASYQPQHF
TRBV7-9	TRBJ1-2	-	14	-	TGTGCCAGCAGCCGGGATCTACTTAACTATGGCTACACCTTC	CASSRDLLNYGYTF
TRBV30	TRBJ2-2	TRBD1	13	few	TGTGCCTGGGGGACAGGCTACACCGGGGAGCTGTTTTTT	CAWGTGYTGELFF
TRBV11-2	TRBJ2-1	-	14	-	TGTGCCAGCAGCCCCTGGTCCCAGGCCAATGAGCAGTTCTTC	CASSPWSQANEQFF
TRBV7-2	TRBJ2-5	-	14	-	TGTGCCAGCAGCTTACACACAGCGGCCGAGACCCAGTACTTC	CASSLHTAAETQYF
TRBV7-2	TRBJ2-1	TRBD2	16	-	TGTGCCAGCAGCTTCCTAGCGGGAGGGACCTACAATGAGCAGTTCTTC	CASSFLAGGTYNEQFF
TRBV7-9	TRBJ2-5	-	15	-	TGTGCCAGCAGCTCTGGTTTAGGCGGACAAGAGACCCAGTACTTC	CASSSGLGGQETQYF
TRBV5-1	TRBJ2-1	-	17	-	TGCGCCAGCAGCCCTGGGAGGCGGGGTGGGACCTACAATGAGCAGTTCTTC	CASSPGRRGGTYNEQFF
TRBV11-3	TRBJ2-5	TRBD1	15	-	TGTGCCAGCAGCCGCGGGACAGGGGTCGGAGAGACCCAGTACTTC	CASSRGTGVGETQYF
TRBV19	TRBJ1-4	-	15	few	TGTGCCAGTAGTATAGGAGTCGTCGCTAATGAAAAACTGTTTTTT	CASSIGVVANEKLFF
TRBV7-6	TRBJ1-1	-	11	-	TGTGCCAGCAGCTCCCGGACTGAAGCTTTCTTT	CASSSRTEAFF
TRBV2	TRBJ2-7	TRBD1	15	-	TGTGCCAGCAAAACGACAGGGATGGGGTCCTACGAGCAGTACTTC	CASKTTGMGSYEQYF
TRBV27	TRBJ2-7	TRBD1	14	-	TGTGCCAGCAGTTGGGCACAGGGGACGGACGAGCAGTACTTC	CASSWAQGTDEQYF
TRBV3-1/TRBV3-2	TRBJ2-3	-	14	-	TGTGCCAGCAGCCAACCCCCTAGCACAGATACGCAGTATTTT	CASSQPPSTDTQYF
TRBV7-6	TRBJ1-5	-	15	-	TGTGCCAGCAGCTTATCGGGAGGCCGCAATCAGCCCCAGCATTTT	CASSLSGGRNQPQHF
TRBV5-4	TRBJ2-7	-	14	-	TGTGCCAGCAGCCTAGACCGAAGGGGCTACGAGCAGTACTTC	CASSLDRRGYEQYF
TRBV7-8	TRBJ1-6	-	13	once	TGTGCCAGCAGGCCAGCAGGGGTTTCACCCCTCCACTTT	CASRPAGVSPLHF
TRBV4-2	TRBJ2-4	TRBD2	17	-	TGTGCCAGCAGCCAAGATGGTGGCGGGGGGCTTCAAAACATTCAGTACTTC	CASSQDGGGGLQNIQYF
TRBV5-1	TRBJ2-3	TRBD2	14	few	TGCGCCAGCACCCGTGCGGGAGGAACAGATACGCAGTATTTT	CASTRAGGTDTQYF
TRBV7-6	TRBJ2-7	TRBD1	17	once	TGTGCCAGCAGCTTCAACCCCCGGGACAGGGACTCCTACGAGCAGTACTTC	CASSFNPRDRDSYEQYF
TRBV10-3	TRBJ1-4	-	13	-	TGTGCCATCAGTGTCCTCCCGAATGAAAAACTGTTTTTT	CAISVLPNEKLFF
TRBV5-1	TRBJ2-7	TRBD2	17	once	TGCGCCAGCAGCTTTGAGGGACTAGCCGTAAACTCCTACGAGCAGTACTTC	CASSFEGLAVNSYEQYF
TRBV27	TRBJ1-1	TRBD1	14	-	TGTGCCAGCCGGGCAGGGGGCACTTTCGGAGAAGCTTTCTTT	CASRAGGTFGEAFF
TRBV3-1/TRBV3-2	TRBJ2-2	TRBD2	16	-	TGTGCCAGCAGCGCTCGACGGGCGGGAGGGACCGGGGAGCTGTTTTTT	CASSARRAGGTGELFF
TRBV7-8	TRBJ2-1	TRBD2	16	-	TGTGCCAGCACCCCTAGCGGGGGGGCGGACTACAATGAGCAGTTCTTC	CASTPSGGADYNEQFF
TRBV7-2	TRBJ2-3	-	15	-	TGTGCCAGCAGCTTAGATGGCAGGGCGACAGATACGCAGTATTTT	CASSLDGRATDTQYF
TRBV6-5	TRBJ1-2	-	13	-	TGTGCCAGCTCCCCGAGGACAGTGCATGGCTACACCTTC	CASSPRTVHGYTF
TRBV19	TRBJ1-2	-	13	-	TGTGCCAGTAGTGATTATTCCCAGTATGGCTACACCTTC	CASSDYSQYGYTF
TRBV4-1	TRBJ1-1	-	13	once	TGCGCCAGCAGCCAAGATCGCGGGAGGGAAGCTTTCTTT	CASSQDRGREAFF
TRBV7-2	TRBJ2-3	TRBD2	17	once	TGTGCCAGCAGCGTATCTAGCGGGGGGGCTCCTTTAGATACGCAGTATTTT	CASSVSSGGAPLDTQYF
TRBV30	TRBJ1-2	TRBD1	16	-	TGTGCCTGGACGCGACAGGGTCTGAGAGGCTCCTATGGCTACACCTTC	CAWTRQGLRGSYGYTF
TRBV29-1	TRBJ2-2	-	13	-	TGCAGCGTTAGGTTCGCAGGTTCTGGGGAGCTGTTTTTT	CSVRFAGSGELFF
TRBV7-2	TRBJ2-1	TRBD2	14	-	TGTGCCAGCAGCGCGAGACTAGCGGGGAGTGAGCAGTTCTTC	CASSARLAGSEQFF
TRBV9	TRBJ2-3	TRBD2	17	-	TGTGCCAGCAGGCCGGGACTAGCGGGTTCATTTTCAGATACGCAGTATTTT	CASRPGLAGSFSDTQYF
TRBV11-3	TRBJ2-5	TRBD1	16	-	TGTGCCAGCAGCTTCTCGTATGGGACAGGAGGGGAGACCCAGTACTTC	CASSFSYGTGGETQYF
TRBV25-1	TRBJ1-6	TRBD1	14	few	TGTGCCAGCAGGGGAACGACAGGGGATTCACCCCTCCACTTT	CASRGTTGDSPLHF
TRBV5-1	TRBJ2-2	TRBD2	16	-	TGCGCCAGCAGCTTGCGCCGGGGGGGTAACACCGGGGAGCTGTTTTTT	CASSLRRGGNTGELFF
TRBV7-6	TRBJ2-2	-	18	-	TGTGCCAGCAGCCATAACTCCGGGGACTCCCTGAACGCCGGGGAGCTGTTTTTT	CASSHNSGDSLNAGELFF
TRBV5-6	TRBJ2-1	TRBD1	15	-	TGTGCCAGCAGCCCCCGGGACAGGGGTTACAATGAGCAGTTCTTC	CASSPRDRGYNEQFF
TRBV6-2/TRBV6-3	TRBJ2-7	TRBD2	16	few	TGTGCCAGCAGCCCACGTGGGACTAGCGGGGAGAACGAGCAGTACTTC	CASSPRGTSGENEQYF
TRBV5-4	TRBJ1-4	TRBD1	13	-	TGTGCCAGCAGCTTTGGACAGGGCGAAAAACTGTTTTTT	CASSFGQGEKLFF
TRBV4-1	TRBJ2-7	TRBD2	15	-	TGCGCCAGCAGCCGTCTAGGGGACGGGAGGGCCGAGCAGTACTTC	CASSRLGDGRAEQYF
TRBV5-1	TRBJ2-7	-	16	-	TGCGCCAGCAGCGCAGGGACTCATTTTGGTTCCTACGAGCAGTACTTC	CASSAGTHFGSYEQYF
TRBV30	TRBJ2-1	TRBD2	14	-	TGTGCCTGGAGTCCGGGACTAGCGGACAATGAGCAGTTCTTC	CAWSPGLADNEQFF
TRBV7-2	TRBJ1-5	-	12	-	TGTGCCAGCAGCCCGAGGGGGTCGCCCCAGCATTTT	CASSPRGSPQHF
TRBV7-2	TRBJ2-3	TRBD2	17	once	TGTGCCAGCAGCTTAGGGGCAATCGGGGGGGCAACAGATACGCAGTATTTT	CASSLGAIGGATDTQYF
TRBV5-6	TRBJ1-4	TRBD1	15	-	TGTGCCAGCAGCTTGGCCGGGGGACAGGGGGAAAAACTGTTTTTT	CASSLAGGQGEKLFF
TRBV6-5	TRBJ1-2	TRBD1	14	-	TGTGCCAGCAGATCTCGGGACAGGGGTTATGGCTACACCTTC	CASRSRDRGYGYTF
TRBV5-1	TRBJ2-7	TRBD2	14	once	TGCGCCAGCAGCTTCGGGCGGGAGGGCTACGAGCAGTACTTC	CASSFGREGYEQYF
TRBV18	TRBJ2-3	TRBD1	16	-	TGTGCCAGCTCACCATTCGACAGGGGTATCACAGATACGCAGTATTTT	CASSPFDRGITDTQYF
TRBV10-2	TRBJ2-1	TRBD2	16	few	TGCGCCAGCAGTCCCGCCGGGACTAGCGGGAGGTATGAGCAGTTCTTC	CASSPAGTSGRYEQFF